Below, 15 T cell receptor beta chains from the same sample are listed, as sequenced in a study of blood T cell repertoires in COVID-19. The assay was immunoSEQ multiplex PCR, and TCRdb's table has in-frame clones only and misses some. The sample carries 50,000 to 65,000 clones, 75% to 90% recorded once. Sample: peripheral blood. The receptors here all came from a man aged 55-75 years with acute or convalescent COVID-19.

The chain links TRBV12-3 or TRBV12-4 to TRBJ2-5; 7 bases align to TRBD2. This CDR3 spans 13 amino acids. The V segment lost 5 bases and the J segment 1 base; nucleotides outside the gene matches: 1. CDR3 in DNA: TGTGCCAGCAGTCGGGGGGTCCAAGAGACCCAGTACTTC. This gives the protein CASSRGVQETQYF.

CDR3 nucleotide sequence: TGTGCCAGCAGCCCCACCCTAGCGGAGTACACAGATACGCAGTATTTT. Amino acid sequence: CASSPTLAEYTDTQYF. The rearrangement links TRBV5-4 to TRBJ2-3; TRBD2 agrees at 7 bases. Germline CDR1 and CDR2: SGHNT and YYREEE (reference sequence). V lost 4 bases to trimming and J lost 2 bases; unmatched junction nucleotides: 10. The CDR3 is made up of 16 amino acids.

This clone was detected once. CDR3 amino acids: CSASGASGDKETQYF. CDR3 DNA: TGCAGTGCTAGTGGGGCTAGCGGGGATAAAGAGACCCAGTACTTC. This sequence joins TRBV20-1 and TRBJ2-5, with 9 nucleotides matching TRBD2. Germline values: CDR1 DFQATT, CDR2 SNEGSKA (reference sequence). V was pared by 3 bases and J by 3 bases, with 8 bases of the junction left unmatched. This CDR3 is built from 15 residues.

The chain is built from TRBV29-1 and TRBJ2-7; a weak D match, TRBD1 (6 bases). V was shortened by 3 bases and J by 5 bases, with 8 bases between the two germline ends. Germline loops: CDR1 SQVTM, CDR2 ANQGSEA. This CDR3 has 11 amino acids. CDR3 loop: CSVDRGNEQYF. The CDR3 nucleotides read TGCAGCGTTGACAGGGGCAACGAGCAGTACTTC.

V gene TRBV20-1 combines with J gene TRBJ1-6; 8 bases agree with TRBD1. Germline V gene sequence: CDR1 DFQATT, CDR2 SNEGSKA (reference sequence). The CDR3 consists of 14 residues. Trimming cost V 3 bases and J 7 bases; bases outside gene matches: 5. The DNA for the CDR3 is TGCAGTGCTAGTTCAGGACAGGGAAATTCACCCCTCCACTTT. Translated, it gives CSASSGQGNSPLHF.

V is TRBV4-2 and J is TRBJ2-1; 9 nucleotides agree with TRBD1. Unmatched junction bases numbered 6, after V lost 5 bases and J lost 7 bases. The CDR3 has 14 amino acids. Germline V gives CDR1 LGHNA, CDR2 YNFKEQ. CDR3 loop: CASSTRDRENEQFF. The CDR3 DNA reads TGTGCCAGCAGCACCCGGGACAGGGAGAATGAGCAGTTCTTC.

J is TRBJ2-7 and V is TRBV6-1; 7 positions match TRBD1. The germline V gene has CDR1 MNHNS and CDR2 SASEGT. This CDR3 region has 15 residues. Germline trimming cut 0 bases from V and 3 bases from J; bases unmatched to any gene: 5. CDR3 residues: CASSEAATGRYEQYF. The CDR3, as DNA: TGTGCCAGCAGTGAAGCCGCGACAGGGCGCTACGAGCAGTACTTC.

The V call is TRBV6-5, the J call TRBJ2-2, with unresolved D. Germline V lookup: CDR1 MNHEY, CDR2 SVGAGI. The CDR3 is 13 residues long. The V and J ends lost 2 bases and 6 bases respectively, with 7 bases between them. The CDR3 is CASSYALAGELFF. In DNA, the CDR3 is TGTGCCAGCAGTTACGCGCTGGCCGGGGAGCTGTTTTTT.

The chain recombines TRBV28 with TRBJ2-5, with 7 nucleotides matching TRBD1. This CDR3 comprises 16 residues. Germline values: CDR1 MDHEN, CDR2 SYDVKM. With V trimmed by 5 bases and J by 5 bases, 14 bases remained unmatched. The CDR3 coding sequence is TGTGCCAGCAGTGGCGGGTCGTCAGGGGGTAGGGAGACCCAGTACTTC. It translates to CASSGGSSGGRETQYF.

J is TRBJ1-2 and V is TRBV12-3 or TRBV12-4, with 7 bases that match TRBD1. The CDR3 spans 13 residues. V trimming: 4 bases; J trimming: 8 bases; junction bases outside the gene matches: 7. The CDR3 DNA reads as TGTGCCAGCAGTTCCAGGGGGACTGGGGGCTACACCTTC. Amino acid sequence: CASSSRGTGGYTF.

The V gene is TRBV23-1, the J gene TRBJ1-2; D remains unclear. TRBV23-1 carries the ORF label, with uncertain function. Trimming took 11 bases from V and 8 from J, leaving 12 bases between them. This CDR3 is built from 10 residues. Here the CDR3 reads CAPPLLGYTF. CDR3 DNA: TGCGCCCCCCCCCTCCTGGGCTACACCTTC.

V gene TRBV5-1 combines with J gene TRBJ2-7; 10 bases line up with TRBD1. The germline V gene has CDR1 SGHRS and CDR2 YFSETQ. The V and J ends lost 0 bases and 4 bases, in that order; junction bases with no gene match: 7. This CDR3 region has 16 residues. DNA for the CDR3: TGCGCCAGCAGCTTGGGACAGGGGGCGATAATTTACGAGCAGTACTTC. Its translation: CASSLGQGAIIYEQYF.

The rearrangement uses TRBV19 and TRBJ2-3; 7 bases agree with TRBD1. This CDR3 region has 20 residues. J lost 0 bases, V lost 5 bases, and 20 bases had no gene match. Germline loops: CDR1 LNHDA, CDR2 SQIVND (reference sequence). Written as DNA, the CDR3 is TGTGCCAGTAGTCCCACCCCCTGGACAGGCGCCAGCTCTAGCACAGATACGCAGTATTTT. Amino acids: CASSPTPWTGASSSTDTQYF.

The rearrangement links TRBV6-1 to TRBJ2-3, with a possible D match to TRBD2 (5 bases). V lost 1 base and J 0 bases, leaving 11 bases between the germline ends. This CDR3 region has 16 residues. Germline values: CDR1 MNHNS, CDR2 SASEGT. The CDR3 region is CASSEVGGFSTDTQYF. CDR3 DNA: TGTGCCAGCAGTGAAGTTGGAGGATTTAGCACAGATACGCAGTATTTT.

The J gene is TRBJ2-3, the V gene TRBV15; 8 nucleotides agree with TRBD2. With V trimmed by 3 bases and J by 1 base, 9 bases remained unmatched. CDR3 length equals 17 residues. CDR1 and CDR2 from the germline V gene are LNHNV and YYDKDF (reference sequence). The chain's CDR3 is CATSRGLKAGGTDTQYF. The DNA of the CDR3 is TGTGCCACCAGCAGGGGATTGAAAGCGGGAGGCACAGATACGCAGTATTTT.